This entry describes one T cell receptor (beta chain). This entry is derived from a study of somatic mutations in cytotoxic T cells in rheumatoid arthritis. Using immunoSEQ multiplex PCR, the repertoire was profiled, and TCRdb retains in-frame clones only, with some absent. The repertoire has 15,000 to 20,000 clones, about four fifths of them found once; the top ten carry roughly 10%. Trimming stripped 2 bases from V and 0 bases from J, with 13 bases between. The CDR3 is 16 amino acids. Germline V gene sequence: CDR1 LGHNA, CDR2 YSLEER. Sequenced material: CD8+ T cells sorted from blood. This chain uses TRBV4-3 with TRBJ1-1; tentative D call: TRBD1 (6 bases). This clonotype was obtained from an adult with rheumatoid arthritis. The CDR3 region is CASSQWGGGVNTEAFF. The CDR3 DNA reads as TGCGCCAGCAGCCAATGGGGAGGGGGGGTGAACACTGAAGCTTTCTTT.